The sequence of this TCR beta chain was determined in a study of blood T cell repertoires in COVID-19. The overall study: Spain, Italy and the United States supplied samples that represented acute and convalescent COVID-19. PBMCs, B-cell-depleted T cells, or T cells provided the cDNA or gDNA that made up the material.

The CDR3 is 13 amino acids. Trimming took off 4 bases at V and 7 bases at J, with 13 bases between the two ends. Original processing notes: Amplification with reference gene primers provided the estimates of nucleated cell counts. Sequencing was performed with immunoSEQ multiplex PCR; in TCRdb, only in-frame clones are kept and a portion is missing. The V and J calls and the clone size are those of that table, but D and trimming were determined from the DNA. The sample has about 110,000 clones, roughly 70% seen once; the top ten hold about 1.8%. The sequence came from a woman in her thirties or forties with acute or convalescent COVID-19. V is TRBV12-3 or TRBV12-4 and J is TRBJ1-2; perhaps TRBD1 as D (6 bases). Sequencing used peripheral blood. CDR3: CASSYSGAPGYTF. The CDR3 region has the DNA TGTGCCAGCAGTTATTCAGGGGCTCCTGGCTACACCTTC.